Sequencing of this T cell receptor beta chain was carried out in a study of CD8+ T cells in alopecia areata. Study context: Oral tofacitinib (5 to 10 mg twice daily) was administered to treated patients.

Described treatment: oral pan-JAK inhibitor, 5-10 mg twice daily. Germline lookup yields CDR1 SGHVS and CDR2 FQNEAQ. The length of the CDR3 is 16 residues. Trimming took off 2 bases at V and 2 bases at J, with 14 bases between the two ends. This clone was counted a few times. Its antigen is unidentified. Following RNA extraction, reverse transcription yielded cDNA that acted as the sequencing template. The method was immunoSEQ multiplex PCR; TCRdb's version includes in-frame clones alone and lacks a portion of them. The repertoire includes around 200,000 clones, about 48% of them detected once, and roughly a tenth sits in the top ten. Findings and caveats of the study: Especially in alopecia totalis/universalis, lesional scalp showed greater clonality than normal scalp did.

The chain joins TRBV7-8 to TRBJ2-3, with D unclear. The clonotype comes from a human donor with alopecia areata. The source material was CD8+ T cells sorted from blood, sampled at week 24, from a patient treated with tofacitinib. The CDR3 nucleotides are TGTGCCAGCAGCTTATCCCCACCCGGAAACACAGATACGCAGTATTTT. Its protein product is CASSLSPPGNTDTQYF. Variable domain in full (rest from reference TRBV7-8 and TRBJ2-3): GAGVSQSPRYKVAKRGQDVALRCDPISGHVSLFWYQQALGQGPEFLTYFQNEAQLDKSGLPSDRFFAERPEGSVSTLKIQRTQQEDSAVYLCASSLSPPGNTDTQYFGPGTRLTVL.